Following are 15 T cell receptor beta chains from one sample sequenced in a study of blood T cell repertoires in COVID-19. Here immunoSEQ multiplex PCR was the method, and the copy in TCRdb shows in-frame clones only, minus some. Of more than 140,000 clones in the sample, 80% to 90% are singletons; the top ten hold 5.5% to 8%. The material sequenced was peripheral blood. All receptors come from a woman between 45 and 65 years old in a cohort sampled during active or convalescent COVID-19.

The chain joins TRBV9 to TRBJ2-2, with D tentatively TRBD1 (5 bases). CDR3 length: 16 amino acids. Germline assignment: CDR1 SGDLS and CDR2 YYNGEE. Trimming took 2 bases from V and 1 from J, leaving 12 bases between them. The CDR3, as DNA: TGTGCCAGCAGCGTCGTACAGGACGTGAACACCGGGGAGCTGTTTTTT. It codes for CASSVVQDVNTGELFF.

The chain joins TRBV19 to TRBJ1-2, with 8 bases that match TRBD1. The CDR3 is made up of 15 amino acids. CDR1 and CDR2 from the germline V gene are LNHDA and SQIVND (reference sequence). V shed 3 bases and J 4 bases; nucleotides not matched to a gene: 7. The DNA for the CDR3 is TGTGCCAGTAGTATTAGTGCTGACAGGGGCTATGGCTACACCTTC. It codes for CASSISADRGYGYTF. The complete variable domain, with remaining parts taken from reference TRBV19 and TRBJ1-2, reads DGGITQSPKYLFRKEGQNVTLSCEQNLNHDAMYWYRQDPGQGLRLIYYSQIVNDFQKGDIAEGYSVSREKKESFPLTVTSAQKNPTAFYLCASSISADRGYGYTFGSGTRLTVV.

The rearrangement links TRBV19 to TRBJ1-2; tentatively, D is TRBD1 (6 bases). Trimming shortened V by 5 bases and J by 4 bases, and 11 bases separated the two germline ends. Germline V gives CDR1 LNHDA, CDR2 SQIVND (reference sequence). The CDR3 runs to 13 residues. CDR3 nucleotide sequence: TGTGCCAGTAGTCTAGGACAGAGCTATGGCTACACCTTC. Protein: CASSLGQSYGYTF.

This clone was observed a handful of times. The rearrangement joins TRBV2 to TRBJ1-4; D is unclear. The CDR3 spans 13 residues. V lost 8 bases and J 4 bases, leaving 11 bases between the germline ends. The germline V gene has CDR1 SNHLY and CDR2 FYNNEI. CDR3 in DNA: TGTGCCAGCGGCGGCCGGAATAATGAAAAACTGTTTTTT. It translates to CASGGRNNEKLFF.

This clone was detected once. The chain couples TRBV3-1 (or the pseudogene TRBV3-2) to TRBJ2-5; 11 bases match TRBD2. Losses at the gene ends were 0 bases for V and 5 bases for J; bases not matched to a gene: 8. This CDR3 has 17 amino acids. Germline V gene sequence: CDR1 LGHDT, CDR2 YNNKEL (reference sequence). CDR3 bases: TGTGCCAGCAGCCAAGAGCGGGCTAGCGGGGGGTTCGAGACCCAGTACTTC. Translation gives CASSQERASGGFETQYF.

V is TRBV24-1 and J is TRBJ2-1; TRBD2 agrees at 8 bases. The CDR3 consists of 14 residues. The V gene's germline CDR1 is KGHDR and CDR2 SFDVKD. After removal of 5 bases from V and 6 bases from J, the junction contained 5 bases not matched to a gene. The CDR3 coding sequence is TGTGCCACCAGTGTCGAGGCGGGGGGCAATGAGCAGTTCTTC. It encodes CATSVEAGGNEQFF.

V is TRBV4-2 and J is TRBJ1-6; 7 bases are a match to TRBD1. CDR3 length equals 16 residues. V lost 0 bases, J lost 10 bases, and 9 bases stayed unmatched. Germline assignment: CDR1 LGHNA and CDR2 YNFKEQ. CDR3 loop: CASSQDVQGGGSPLHF. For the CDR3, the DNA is TGTGCCAGCAGCCAAGACGTTCAGGGGGGAGGATCACCCCTCCACTTT.

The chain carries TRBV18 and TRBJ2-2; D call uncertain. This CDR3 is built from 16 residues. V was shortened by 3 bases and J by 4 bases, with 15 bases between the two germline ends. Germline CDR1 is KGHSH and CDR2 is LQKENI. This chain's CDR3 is CASSPAYGSATGELFF. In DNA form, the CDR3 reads TGTGCCAGCTCACCCGCTTATGGCAGCGCCACCGGGGAGCTGTTTTTT.

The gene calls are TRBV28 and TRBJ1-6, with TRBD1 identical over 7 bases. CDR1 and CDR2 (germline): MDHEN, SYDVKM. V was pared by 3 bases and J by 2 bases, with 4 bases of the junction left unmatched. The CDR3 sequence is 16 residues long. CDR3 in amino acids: CASSLEGAPYNSPLHF. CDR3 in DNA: TGTGCCAGCAGTTTGGAGGGGGCCCCCTATAATTCACCCCTCCACTTT.

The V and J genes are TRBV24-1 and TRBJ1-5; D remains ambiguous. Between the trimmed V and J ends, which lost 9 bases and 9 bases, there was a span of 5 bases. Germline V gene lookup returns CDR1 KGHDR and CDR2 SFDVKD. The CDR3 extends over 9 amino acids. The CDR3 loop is CATPGPQHF. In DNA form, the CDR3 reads TGTGCCACCCCGGGGCCCCAGCATTTT.

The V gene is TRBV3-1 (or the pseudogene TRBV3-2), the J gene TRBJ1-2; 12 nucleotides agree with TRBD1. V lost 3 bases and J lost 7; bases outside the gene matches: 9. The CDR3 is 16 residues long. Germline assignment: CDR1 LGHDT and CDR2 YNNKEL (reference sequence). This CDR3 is CASSQGRGQGAIGYTF. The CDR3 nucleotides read TGTGCCAGCAGCCAGGGAAGGGGACAGGGGGCGATTGGCTACACCTTC.

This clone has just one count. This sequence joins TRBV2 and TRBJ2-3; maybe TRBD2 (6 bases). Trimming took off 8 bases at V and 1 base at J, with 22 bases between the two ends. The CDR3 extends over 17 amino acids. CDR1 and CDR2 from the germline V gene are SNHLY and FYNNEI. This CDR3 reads CASPGGAGRGRTDTQYF. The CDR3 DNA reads TGTGCCAGCCCGGGCGGGGCCGGGCGGGGTCGCACAGATACGCAGTATTTT.

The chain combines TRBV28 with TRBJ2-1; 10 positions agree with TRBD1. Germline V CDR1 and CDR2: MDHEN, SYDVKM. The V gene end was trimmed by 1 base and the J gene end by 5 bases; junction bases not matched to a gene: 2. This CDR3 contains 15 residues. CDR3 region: CASSLYGTGDNEQFF. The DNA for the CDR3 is TGTGCCAGCAGTTTATATGGGACAGGGGACAATGAGCAGTTCTTC. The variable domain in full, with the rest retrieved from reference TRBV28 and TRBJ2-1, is DVKVTQSSRYLVKRTGEKVFLECVQDMDHENMFWYRQDPGLGLRLIYFSYDVKMKEKGDIPEGYSVSREKKERFSLILESASTNQTSMYLCASSLYGTGDNEQFFGPGTRLTVL.

CDR3 nucleotide sequence: TGTGCCAGTAGCCCTGGCGACACACGGGAATATTTT. Residues: CASSPGDTREYF. V is TRBV19 and J is TRBJ2-3; possibly TRBD2 for D (5 bases). V gave up 6 bases and J gave up 15 bases, with 19 bases separating them. This CDR3 comprises 12 residues. Germline lookup yields CDR1 LNHDA and CDR2 SQIVND (reference sequence).

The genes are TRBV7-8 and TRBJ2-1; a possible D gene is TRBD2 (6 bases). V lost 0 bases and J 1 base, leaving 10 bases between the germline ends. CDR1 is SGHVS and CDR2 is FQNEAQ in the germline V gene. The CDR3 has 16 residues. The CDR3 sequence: CASSLARGTSYNEQFF. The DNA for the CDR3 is TGTGCCAGCAGCTTAGCACGGGGGACGTCCTACAATGAGCAGTTCTTC.